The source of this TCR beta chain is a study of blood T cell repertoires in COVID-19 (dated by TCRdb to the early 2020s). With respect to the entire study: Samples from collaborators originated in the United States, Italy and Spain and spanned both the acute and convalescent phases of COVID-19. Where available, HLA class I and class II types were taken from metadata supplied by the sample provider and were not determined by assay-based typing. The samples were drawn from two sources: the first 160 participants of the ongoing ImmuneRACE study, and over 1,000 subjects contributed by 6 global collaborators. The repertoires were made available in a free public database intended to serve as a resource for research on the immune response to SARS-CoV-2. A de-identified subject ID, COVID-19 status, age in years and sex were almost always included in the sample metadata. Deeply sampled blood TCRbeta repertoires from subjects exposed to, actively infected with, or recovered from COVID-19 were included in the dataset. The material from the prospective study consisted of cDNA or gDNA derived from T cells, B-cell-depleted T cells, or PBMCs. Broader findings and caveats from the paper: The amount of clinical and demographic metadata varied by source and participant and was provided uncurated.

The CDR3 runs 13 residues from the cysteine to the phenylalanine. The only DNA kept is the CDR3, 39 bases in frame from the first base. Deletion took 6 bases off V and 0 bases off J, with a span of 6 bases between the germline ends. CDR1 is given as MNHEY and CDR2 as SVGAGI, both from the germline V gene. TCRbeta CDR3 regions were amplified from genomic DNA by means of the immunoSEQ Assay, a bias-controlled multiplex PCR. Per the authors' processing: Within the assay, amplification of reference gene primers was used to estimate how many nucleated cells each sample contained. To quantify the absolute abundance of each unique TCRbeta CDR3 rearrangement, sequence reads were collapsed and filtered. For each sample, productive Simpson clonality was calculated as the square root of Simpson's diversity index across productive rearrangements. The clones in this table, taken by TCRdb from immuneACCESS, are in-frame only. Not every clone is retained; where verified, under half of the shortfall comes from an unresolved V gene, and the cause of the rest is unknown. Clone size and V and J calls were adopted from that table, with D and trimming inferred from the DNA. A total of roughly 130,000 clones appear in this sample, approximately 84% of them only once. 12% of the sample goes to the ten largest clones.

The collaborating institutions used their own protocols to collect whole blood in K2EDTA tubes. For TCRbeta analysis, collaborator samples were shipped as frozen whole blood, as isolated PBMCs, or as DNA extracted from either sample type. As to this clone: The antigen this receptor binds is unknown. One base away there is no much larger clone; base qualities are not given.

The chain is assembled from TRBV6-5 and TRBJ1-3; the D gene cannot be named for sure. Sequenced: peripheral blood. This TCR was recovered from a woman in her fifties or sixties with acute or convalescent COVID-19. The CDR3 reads CASRPVSGNTIYF. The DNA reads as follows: TGTGCCAGCAGACCGGTCTCTGGAAACACCATATATTTT.